This T cell receptor (beta chain) was profiled in a study of control samples from healthy donors and cancer patients. The V gene's germline CDR1 is KGHSH and CDR2 LQKENI. Trimming cost V 0 bases and J 1 base, with 5 bases left between them. CDR3 size: 14 residues. Clones were read by immunoSEQ multiplex PCR, and TCRdb kept only the in-frame ones, dropping some. This table holds some 76,000 clones, 89% found once. Material: PBMCs. The TCR sequence derives from a man aged 55-75 years with lung cancer. J is TRBJ2-3 and V is TRBV18; D is possibly TRBD2 (5 bases). Here the CDR3 DNA reads TGTGCCAGCTCACCACCGCGGGGCACAGATACGCAGTATTTT. The encoded protein is CASSPPRGTDTQYF.